Below are 13 T cell receptor beta chains sequenced from a single sample in a study of cytomegalovirus exposure and HLA in healthy donors. The study ran its PCR with 60 Vbeta and 13 Jbeta primers. Profiled with immunoSEQ multiplex PCR; TCRdb holds only in-frame clones, not every one. The sample shows 100,000 to 120,000 clones, approximately 80% of them seen only once. Input material: PBMCs. These receptors originate from a woman under 30 in good health and CMV-seronegative.

The genes are TRBV28 and TRBJ2-5; TRBD2 agrees at 11 bases. Germline assignment: CDR1 MDHEN and CDR2 SYDVKM. V dropped 7 bases and J dropped 5; count of bases not matched to a gene: 12. The CDR3 covers 16 residues. CDR3 residues: CASKVAGGSRRETQYF. Written as DNA, the CDR3 is TGTGCCAGCAAAGTAGCGGGAGGGAGCCGGAGGGAGACCCAGTACTTC.

The chain employs TRBV5-8 and TRBJ2-5, with 10 bases identical to TRBD1. Germline V gives CDR1 SGHTS, CDR2 YDEGEE. Trimming at V came to 4 bases and at J to 2 bases, leaving 14 bases not matched to a gene. CDR3 length: 18 amino acids. CDR3 loop: CASSGARGQGWSQETQYF. In nucleotides, the CDR3 is TGTGCCAGCAGCGGTGCACGGGGACAGGGGTGGAGTCAAGAGACCCAGTACTTC. Full variable domain (remainder filled in from reference TRBV5-8 and TRBJ2-5): EAGVTQSPTHLIKTRGQQATLRCSPISGHTSVYWYQQALGLGLQFLLWYDEGEERNRGNFPPRFSGRQFPNYSSELNVNALELEDSALYLCASSGARGQGWSQETQYFGPGTRLLVL.

This chain uses TRBV4-1 with TRBJ2-5; no clear D gene. Trimming cost V 4 bases and J 4 bases, with 10 bases left between them. Looked up from germline, CDR1 is MGHRA and CDR2 is YSYEKL. CDR3 length: 13 residues. The CDR3 region has the DNA TGCGCCAGCAGCCCCCTATTATCAGAGACCCAGTACTTC. Its translation is CASSPLLSETQYF.

The chain links TRBV7-9 to TRBJ2-7; D is ambiguous. V lost 2 bases, J lost 7 bases, and 6 bases lay in between. CDR3 length equals 11 residues. The germline V gene has CDR1 SEHNR and CDR2 FQNEAQ (reference sequence). The CDR3 DNA is TGTGCCAGCAGCTTATCGCGGGAGCAGTACTTC. Encoded protein: CASSLSREQYF.

This chain joins TRBV20-1 and TRBJ2-1; no clear D. CDR1 DFQATT and CDR2 SNEGSKA come from the germline V gene (reference sequence). Trimming removed 3 bases at V and 8 bases at J, with 8 bases between. The CDR3 totals 11 residues. Here the CDR3 DNA reads TGCAGTGCTAGGGCCCTGGATGAGCAGTTCTTC. It is translated as CSARALDEQFF.

With respect to this clone: The junction does not match germline at one end; this may be a read error. The chain has TRBV6-5 and TRBJ1-4; D is possibly TRBD1 (5 bases). Germline V CDR1 and CDR2: MNHEY, SVGAGI. The CDR3 is made up of 12 amino acids. The CDR3: CASSNSGGRETF. DNA of the CDR3: TGTGCCAGCAGTAACTCGGGAGGCAGGGAGACGTTT.

The chain is built from TRBV6-6 and TRBJ2-1; 7 nucleotides align to TRBD1. This CDR3 contains 16 residues. CDR1 and CDR2 (germline): MNHNY, SVGAGI (reference sequence). J gave up 0 bases and V 6 bases, and 8 bases lay outside the gene matches. This chain's CDR3 is CASSSQTGSSYNEQFF. CDR3 DNA sequence: TGTGCCAGCAGCTCGCAGACAGGGAGCTCCTACAATGAGCAGTTCTTC.

This chain links TRBV11-2 with TRBJ1-2; D gene uncertain. The CDR3 covers 14 residues. The V gene's germline CDR1 is SGHAT and CDR2 FQNNGV. Trimming stripped 8 bases from V and 7 bases from J, with 20 bases between. The CDR3 DNA sequence: TGTGCCAGCCAAACCCGGGGATCGTTCCGTGGCTACACCTTC. Protein sequence: CASQTRGSFRGYTF.

This sequence joins TRBV28 and TRBJ2-1; 8 bases match TRBD2. This CDR3 is 15 amino acids long. The germline V gene has CDR1 MDHEN and CDR2 SYDVKM. The V gene end was trimmed by 2 bases and the J gene end by 1 base; junction bases not matched to a gene: 1. The CDR3 nucleotides read TGTGCCAGCAGTTTAGCGGGAGGTTCCTACAATGAGCAGTTCTTC. Protein product: CASSLAGGSYNEQFF. Full variable domain (outside the CDR3, taken from reference TRBV28 and TRBJ2-1): DVKVTQSSRYLVKRTGEKVFLECVQDMDHENMFWYRQDPGLGLRLIYFSYDVKMKEKGDIPEGYSVSREKKERFSLILESASTNQTSMYLCASSLAGGSYNEQFFGPGTRLTVL.

The chain carries TRBV5-4 and TRBJ1-1; D is uncertain. This CDR3 contains 13 residues. V was shortened by 1 base and J by 4 bases, with 8 bases between the two germline ends. Germline assignment: CDR1 SGHNT and CDR2 YYREEE (reference sequence). The CDR3 loop reads CASSLTRVTEAFF. CDR3 DNA sequence: TGTGCCAGCAGCTTGACTAGGGTCACTGAAGCTTTCTTT.

Only a few counts were recorded for this clone. The rearrangement joins TRBV28 to TRBJ1-3; no firm D call. The germline CDR1 and CDR2 sequences are MDHEN and SYDVKM. CDR3 size: 11 residues. Trimming removed 10 bases at V and 4 bases at J, with 8 bases between. In nucleotides, the CDR3 is TGTGCCACAATGAGGGGAAACACCATATATTTT. Amino acids: CATMRGNTIYF.

This chain uses TRBV7-8 with TRBJ1-1, with D unresolved. V was shortened by 1 base and J by 3 bases, with 15 bases between the two germline ends. Germline V gene sequence: CDR1 SGHVS, CDR2 FQNEAQ. The CDR3 spans 16 residues. The CDR3 reads CASSLVGIRQDTEAFF. CDR3 nucleotides: TGTGCCAGCAGCTTAGTAGGTATTCGTCAGGACACTGAAGCTTTCTTT.

This chain links TRBV6-5 with TRBJ2-1; 8 bases are shared with TRBD1. The CDR3 has 15 residues. Germline CDR1 MNHEY, CDR2 SVGAGI. The V gene end was trimmed by 0 bases and the J gene end by 5 bases; junction bases not matched to a gene: 3. The CDR3 bases are TGTGCCAGCAGTTACTCTGGACAGGGAGACAATGAGCAGTTCTTC. This translates into CASSYSGQGDNEQFF.